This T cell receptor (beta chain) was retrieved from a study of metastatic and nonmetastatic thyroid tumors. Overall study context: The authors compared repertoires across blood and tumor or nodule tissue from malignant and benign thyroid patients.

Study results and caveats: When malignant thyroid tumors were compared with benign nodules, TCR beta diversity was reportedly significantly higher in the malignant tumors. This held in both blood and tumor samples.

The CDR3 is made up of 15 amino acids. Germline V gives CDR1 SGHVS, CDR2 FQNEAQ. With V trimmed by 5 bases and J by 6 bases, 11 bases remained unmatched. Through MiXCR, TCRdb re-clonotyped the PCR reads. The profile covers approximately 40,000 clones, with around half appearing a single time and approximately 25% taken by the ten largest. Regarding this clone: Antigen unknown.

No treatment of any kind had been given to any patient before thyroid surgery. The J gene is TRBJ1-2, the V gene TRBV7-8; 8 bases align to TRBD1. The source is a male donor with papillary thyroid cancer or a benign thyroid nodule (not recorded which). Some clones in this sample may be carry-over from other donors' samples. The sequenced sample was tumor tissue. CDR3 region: CASSPRTGTTDGYTF. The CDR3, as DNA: TGTGCCAGCAGCCCAAGGACAGGGACAACTGATGGCTACACCTTC.